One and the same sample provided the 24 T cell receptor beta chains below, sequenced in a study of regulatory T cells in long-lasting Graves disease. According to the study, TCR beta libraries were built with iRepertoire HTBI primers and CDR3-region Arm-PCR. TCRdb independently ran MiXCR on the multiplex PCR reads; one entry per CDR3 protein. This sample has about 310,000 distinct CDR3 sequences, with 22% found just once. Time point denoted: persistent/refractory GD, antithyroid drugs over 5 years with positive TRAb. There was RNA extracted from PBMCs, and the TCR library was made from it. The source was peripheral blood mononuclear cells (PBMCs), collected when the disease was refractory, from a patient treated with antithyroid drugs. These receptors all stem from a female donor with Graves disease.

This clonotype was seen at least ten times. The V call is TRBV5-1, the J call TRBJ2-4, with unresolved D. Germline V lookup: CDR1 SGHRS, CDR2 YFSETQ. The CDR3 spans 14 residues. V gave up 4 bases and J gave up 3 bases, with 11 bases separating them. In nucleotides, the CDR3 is TGCGCCAGCAGCCCGAGTGTGGGCAAAAACATTCAGTACTTC. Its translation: CASSPSVGKNIQYF.

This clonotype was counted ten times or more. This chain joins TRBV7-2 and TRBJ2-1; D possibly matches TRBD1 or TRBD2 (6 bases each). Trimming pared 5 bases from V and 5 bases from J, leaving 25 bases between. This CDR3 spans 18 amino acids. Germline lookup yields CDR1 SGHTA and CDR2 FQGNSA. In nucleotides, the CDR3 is TGTGCCAGCAGCCACCCCTCCGGTGGGGGGCGCGTCCACAATGAGCAGTTCTTC. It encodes CASSHPSGGGRVHNEQFF. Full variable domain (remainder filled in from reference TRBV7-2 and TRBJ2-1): GAGVSQSPSNKVTEKGKDVELRCDPISGHTALYWYRQSLGQGLEFLIYFQGNSAPDKSGLPSDRFSAERTGGSVSTLTIQRTQQEDSAVYLCASSHPSGGGRVHNEQFFGPGTRLTVL.

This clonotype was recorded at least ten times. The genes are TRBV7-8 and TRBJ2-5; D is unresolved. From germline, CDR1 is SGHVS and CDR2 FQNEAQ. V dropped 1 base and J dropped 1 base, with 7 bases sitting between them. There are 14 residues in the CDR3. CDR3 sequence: CASSLGVFQETQYF. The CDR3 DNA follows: TGTGCCAGCAGCTTAGGGGTTTTCCAAGAGACCCAGTACTTC.

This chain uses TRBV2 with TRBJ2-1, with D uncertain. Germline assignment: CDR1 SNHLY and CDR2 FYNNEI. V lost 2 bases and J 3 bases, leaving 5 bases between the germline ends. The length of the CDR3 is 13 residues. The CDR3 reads CASSESGYNEQFF. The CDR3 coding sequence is TGTGCCAGCAGTGAATCGGGCTACAATGAGCAGTTCTTC.

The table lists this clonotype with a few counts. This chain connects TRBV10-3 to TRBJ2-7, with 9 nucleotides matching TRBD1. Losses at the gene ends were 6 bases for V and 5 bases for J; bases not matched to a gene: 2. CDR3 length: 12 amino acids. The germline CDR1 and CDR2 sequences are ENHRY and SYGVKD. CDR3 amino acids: CAIRDRGNEQYF. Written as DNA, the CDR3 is TGTGCCATCAGGGACAGGGGCAACGAGCAGTACTTC.

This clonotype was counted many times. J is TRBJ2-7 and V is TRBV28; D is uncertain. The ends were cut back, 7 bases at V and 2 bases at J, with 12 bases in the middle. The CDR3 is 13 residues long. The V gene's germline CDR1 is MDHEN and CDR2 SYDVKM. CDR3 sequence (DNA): TGTGCCAGCAACCCTGACGGCACCTACGAGCAGTACTTC. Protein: CASNPDGTYEQYF.

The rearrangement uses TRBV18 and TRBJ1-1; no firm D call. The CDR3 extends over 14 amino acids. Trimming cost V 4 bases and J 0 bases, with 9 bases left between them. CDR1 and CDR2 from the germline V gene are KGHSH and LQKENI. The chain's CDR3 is CASSLYLMNTEAFF. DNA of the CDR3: TGTGCCAGCTCACTTTACTTAATGAACACTGAAGCTTTCTTT.

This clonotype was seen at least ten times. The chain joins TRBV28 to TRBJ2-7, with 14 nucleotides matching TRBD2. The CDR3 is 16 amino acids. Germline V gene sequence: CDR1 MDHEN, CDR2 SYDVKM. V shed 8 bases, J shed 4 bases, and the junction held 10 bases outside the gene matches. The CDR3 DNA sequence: TGTGCCAGCGGACGTCCGGGACTAGCGGGAGCTTACGAGCAGTACTTC. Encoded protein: CASGRPGLAGAYEQYF.

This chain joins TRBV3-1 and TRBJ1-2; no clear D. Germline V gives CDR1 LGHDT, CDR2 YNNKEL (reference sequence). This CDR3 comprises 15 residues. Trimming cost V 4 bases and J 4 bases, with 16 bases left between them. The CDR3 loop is CASSRDREAFYGYTF. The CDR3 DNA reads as TGTGCCAGCAGCCGCGACCGGGAAGCGTTCTATGGCTACACCTTC.

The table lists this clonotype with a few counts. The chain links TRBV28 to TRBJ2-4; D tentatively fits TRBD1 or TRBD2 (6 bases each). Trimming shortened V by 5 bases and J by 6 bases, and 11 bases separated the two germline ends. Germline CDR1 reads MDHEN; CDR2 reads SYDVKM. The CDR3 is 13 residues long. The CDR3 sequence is CASSIQGGNIQYF. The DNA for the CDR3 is TGTGCCAGCAGTATACAGGGAGGAAACATTCAGTACTTC.

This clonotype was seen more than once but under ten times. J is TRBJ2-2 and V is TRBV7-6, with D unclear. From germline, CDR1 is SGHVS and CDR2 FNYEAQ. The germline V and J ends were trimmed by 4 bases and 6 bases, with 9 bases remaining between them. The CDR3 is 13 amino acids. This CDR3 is CASSSGHAGELFF. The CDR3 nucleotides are TGTGCCAGCAGCTCAGGTCATGCCGGGGAGCTGTTTTTT.

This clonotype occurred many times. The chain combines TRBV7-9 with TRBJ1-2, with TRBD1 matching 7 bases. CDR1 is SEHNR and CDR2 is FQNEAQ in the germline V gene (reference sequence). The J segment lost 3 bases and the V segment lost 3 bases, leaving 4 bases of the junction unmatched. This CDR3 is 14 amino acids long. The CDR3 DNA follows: TGTGCCAGCAGCTTGAGGGGGCAGGACTATGGCTACACCTTC. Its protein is CASSLRGQDYGYTF.

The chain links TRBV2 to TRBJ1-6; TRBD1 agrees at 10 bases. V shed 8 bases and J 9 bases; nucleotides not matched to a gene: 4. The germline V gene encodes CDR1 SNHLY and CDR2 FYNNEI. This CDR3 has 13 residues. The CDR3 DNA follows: TGTGCCAGCTCGGGACAGGGGAGTTCACCCCTCCACTTT. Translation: CASSGQGSSPLHF.

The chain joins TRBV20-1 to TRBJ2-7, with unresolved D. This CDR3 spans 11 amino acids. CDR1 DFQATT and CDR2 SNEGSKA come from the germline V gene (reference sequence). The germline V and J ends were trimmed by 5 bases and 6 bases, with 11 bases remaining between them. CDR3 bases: TGCAGTGCTGGCCTAGGACCCGAGCAGTACTTC. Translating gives CSAGLGPEQYF.

CDR3 nucleotide sequence: TGTGCCAGCAGCTTCCCCAGACAGGCCCCTGTCCAAGCTAACTATGGCTACACCTTC. It codes for CASSFPRQAPVQANYGYTF. This chain connects TRBV7-2 to TRBJ1-2; weak D call: TRBD1 (6 bases). V was cut by 3 bases and J by 0 bases, with 23 bases left in between. The length of the CDR3 is 19 residues. Germline V CDR1 and CDR2: SGHTA, FQGNSA. Filled out from reference TRBV7-2 and TRBJ1-2, the complete variable domain reads GAGVSQSPSNKVTEKGKDVELRCDPISGHTALYWYRQSLGQGLEFLIYFQGNSAPDKSGLPSDRFSAERTGGSVSTLTIQRTQQEDSAVYLCASSFPRQAPVQANYGYTFGSGTRLTVV.

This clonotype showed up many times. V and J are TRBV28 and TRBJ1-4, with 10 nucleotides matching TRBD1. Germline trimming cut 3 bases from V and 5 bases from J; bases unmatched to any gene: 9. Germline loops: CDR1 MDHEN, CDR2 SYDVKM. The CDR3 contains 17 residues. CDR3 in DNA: TGTGCCAGCAGTTTGAATCTAGGGGGACAGGGGAATGAAAAACTGTTTTTT. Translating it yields CASSLNLGGQGNEKLFF.

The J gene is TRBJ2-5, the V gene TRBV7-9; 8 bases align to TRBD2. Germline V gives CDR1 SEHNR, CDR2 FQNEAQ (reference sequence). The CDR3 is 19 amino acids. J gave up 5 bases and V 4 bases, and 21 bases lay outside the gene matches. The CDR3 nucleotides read TGTGCCAGCAGCTCGGGAGTATACCTAGCGGGCGACAATGCTGAGACCCAGTACTTC. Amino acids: CASSSGVYLAGDNAETQYF.

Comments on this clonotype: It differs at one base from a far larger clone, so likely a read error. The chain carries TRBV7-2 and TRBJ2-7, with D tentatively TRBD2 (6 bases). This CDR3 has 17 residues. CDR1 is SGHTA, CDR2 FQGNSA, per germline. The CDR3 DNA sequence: TGTGCCAGCAGCCCTCGGGGTCTAGCGAACCCCTCCTACGGGCAGTACTTC. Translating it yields CASSPRGLANPSYGQYF.

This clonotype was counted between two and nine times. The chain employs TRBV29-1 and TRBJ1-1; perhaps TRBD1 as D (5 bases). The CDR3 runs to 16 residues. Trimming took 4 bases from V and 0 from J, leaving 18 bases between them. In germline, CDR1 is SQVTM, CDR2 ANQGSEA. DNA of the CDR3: TGCAGCGTTGCCCGGGGGGGGGTGGGGATGAACACTGAAGCTTTCTTT. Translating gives CSVARGGVGMNTEAFF.

CDR3 region: CASSRGAGALLGQYF. The CDR3 coding sequence is TGTGCCAGCAGCCGAGGGGCGGGAGCGTTGTTGGGGCAGTATTTT. The rearrangement joins TRBV3-1 to TRBJ2-3; 7 nucleotides align to TRBD2. The trim removed 4 bases at V and 11 bases at J, leaving 15 bases unmatched. Germline V CDR1 and CDR2: LGHDT, YNNKEL (reference sequence). This CDR3 comprises 15 residues.

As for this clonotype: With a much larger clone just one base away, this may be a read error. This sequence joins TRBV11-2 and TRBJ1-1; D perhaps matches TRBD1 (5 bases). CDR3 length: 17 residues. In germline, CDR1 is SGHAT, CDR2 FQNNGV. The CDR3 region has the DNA TGTGTCAGCAGCGAAAGGGCCAGAGGGGAAATGAACACTGAAGCTTTCTTT. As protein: CVSSERARGEMNTEAFF.

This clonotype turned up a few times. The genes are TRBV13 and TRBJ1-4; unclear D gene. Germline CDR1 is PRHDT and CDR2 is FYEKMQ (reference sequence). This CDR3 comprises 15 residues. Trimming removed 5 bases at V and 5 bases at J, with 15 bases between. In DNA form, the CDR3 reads TGTGCCAGCAGCCAGAGATCCAAAGGAAATGAAAAACTGTTTTTT. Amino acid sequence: CASSQRSKGNEKLFF.

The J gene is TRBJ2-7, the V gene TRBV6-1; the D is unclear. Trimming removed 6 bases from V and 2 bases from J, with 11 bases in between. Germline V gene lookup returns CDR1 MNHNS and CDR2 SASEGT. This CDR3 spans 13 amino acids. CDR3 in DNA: TGTGCCAGCAGCAGGCAGGATACCTACGAGCAGTACTTC. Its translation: CASSRQDTYEQYF.

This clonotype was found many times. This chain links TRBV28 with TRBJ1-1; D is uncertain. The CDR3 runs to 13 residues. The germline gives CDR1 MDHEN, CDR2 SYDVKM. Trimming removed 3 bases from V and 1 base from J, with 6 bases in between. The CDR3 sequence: CASSFVTNTEAFF. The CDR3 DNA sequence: TGTGCCAGCAGTTTCGTAACGAACACTGAAGCTTTCTTT.